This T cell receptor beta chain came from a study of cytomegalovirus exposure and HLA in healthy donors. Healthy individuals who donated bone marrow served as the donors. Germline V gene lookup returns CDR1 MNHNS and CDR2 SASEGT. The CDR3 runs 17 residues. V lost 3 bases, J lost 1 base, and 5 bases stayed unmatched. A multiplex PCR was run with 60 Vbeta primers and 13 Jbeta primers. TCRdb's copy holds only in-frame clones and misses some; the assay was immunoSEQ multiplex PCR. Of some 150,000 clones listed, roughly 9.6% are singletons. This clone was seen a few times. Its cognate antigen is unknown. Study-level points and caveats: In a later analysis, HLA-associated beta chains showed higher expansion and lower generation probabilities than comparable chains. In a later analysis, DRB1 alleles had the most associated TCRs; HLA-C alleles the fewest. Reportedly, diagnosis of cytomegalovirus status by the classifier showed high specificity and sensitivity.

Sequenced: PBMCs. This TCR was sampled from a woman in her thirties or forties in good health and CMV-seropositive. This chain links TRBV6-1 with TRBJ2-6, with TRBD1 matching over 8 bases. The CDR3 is CASSDRGRRSGANVLTF. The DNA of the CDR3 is TGTGCCAGCAGTGACAGGGGGCGCAGGTCTGGGGCCAACGTCCTGACTTTC.